The 28 T cell receptor beta chains below all came from one sample that was sequenced in a study of T cell responses to AZD1222 COVID-19 vaccine. TCRdb's table, derived via immunoSEQ multiplex PCR, lists solely in-frame clones and lacks some. The table lists roughly 150,000 clones, approximately 93% of them singletons. The sample consisted of peripheral blood, taken on day 0 of AZD1222 vaccination. Every receptor here comes from an adult in good health.

The rearrangement links TRBV15 to TRBJ1-2; TRBD1 agrees at 9 bases. The germline V gene encodes CDR1 LNHNV and CDR2 YYDKDF (reference sequence). With V trimmed by 2 bases and J by 10 bases, 8 bases remained unmatched. The CDR3 contains 14 residues. The CDR3 nucleotides read TGTGCCACCAGCAGATCTCCGGGACAGGGAGACTACACCTTC. Its translation: CATSRSPGQGDYTF.

The chain carries TRBV4-1 and TRBJ2-1; D is perhaps TRBD2 (6 bases). The CDR3 spans 16 residues. Trimming removed 0 bases at V and 3 bases at J, with 12 bases between. Germline V CDR1 and CDR2: MGHRA, YSYEKL. CDR3 sequence: CASSQEWLALYNEQFF. In DNA form, the CDR3 reads TGCGCCAGCAGCCAAGAATGGCTAGCGCTCTACAATGAGCAGTTCTTC.

The CDR3 nucleotides read TGTGCCTGGAGAGCCGGGACAGAAAGCAATCAGCCCCAGCATTTT. This gives the protein CAWRAGTESNQPQHF. The rearrangement joins TRBV30 to TRBJ1-5; 7 bases line up with TRBD1. V was pared by 3 bases and J by 1 base, with 6 bases of the junction left unmatched. Germline values: CDR1 GTSNPN, CDR2 SVGIG (reference sequence). This CDR3 is 15 amino acids long.

This clone was counted between two and nine times. The CDR3 spells CASMLDRSYGYTF. The CDR3 region has the DNA TGTGCCAGCATGTTAGACAGGAGCTATGGCTACACCTTC. The chain recombines TRBV2 with TRBJ1-2; D may be TRBD1 (6 bases). The V end was cut by 7 bases, the J end by 4 bases, with 13 bases between. Germline V gene sequence: CDR1 SNHLY, CDR2 FYNNEI. CDR3 length: 13 residues.

The chain recombines TRBV29-1 with TRBJ1-2; unclear D gene. Looked up from germline, CDR1 is SQVTM and CDR2 is ANQGSEA. CDR3 length: 13 residues. Trimming cost V 7 bases and J 2 bases, with 14 bases left between them. The CDR3: CSAAPGTNYGYTF. CDR3 DNA sequence: TGCAGCGCCGCTCCAGGCACCAACTATGGCTACACCTTC.

The chain uses TRBV19 and TRBJ2-3; tentative D call: TRBD2 (7 bases). The CDR3 is 16 residues long. V lost 5 bases, J lost 1 base, and 16 bases lay in between. CDR1 is LNHDA, CDR2 SQIVND, per germline (reference sequence). The CDR3 sequence: CASSLRGRMGTDTQYF. The CDR3 coding sequence is TGTGCCAGTAGTCTGCGGGGGCGTATGGGCACAGATACGCAGTATTTT.

The chain uses TRBV11-2 and TRBJ2-1, with a weak D call TRBD2 (6 bases). Trimming shortened V by 1 base and J by 1 base, and 17 bases separated the two germline ends. The CDR3 sequence is 18 residues long. CDR1 and CDR2 from the germline V gene are SGHAT and FQNNGV. The CDR3 sequence: CASSLARLGGESYNEQFF. CDR3 nucleotides: TGTGCCAGCAGCTTAGCCCGCTTGGGGGGAGAGTCCTACAATGAGCAGTTCTTC.

The genes are TRBV11-2 and TRBJ2-6, with a tentative D call TRBD1 (6 bases). Germline CDR1 is SGHAT and CDR2 is FQNNGV. Between the trimmed V and J ends, which lost 1 base and 13 bases, there was a span of 11 bases. CDR3 length: 13 residues. The CDR3 DNA reads TGTGCCAGCAGCTTAGTTGGGGGCGGGGTCCTGACTTTC. Protein: CASSLVGGGVLTF.

The chain links TRBV7-9 to TRBJ2-7; the match to TRBD1 covers 10 bases. The CDR3 is 16 amino acids. Germline loops: CDR1 SEHNR, CDR2 FQNEAQ (reference sequence). J gave up 2 bases and V 5 bases, and 9 bases lay outside the gene matches. For the CDR3, the DNA is TGTGCCAGCAGCCCAACCGGGGGACAGGGGACCTACGAGCAGTACTTC. Residues: CASSPTGGQGTYEQYF. The entire variable domain, with the rest obtained from reference TRBV7-9 and TRBJ2-7, is as follows: DTGVSQNPRHKITKRGQNVTFRCDPISEHNRLYWYRQTLGQGPEFLTYFQNEAQLEKSRLLSDRFSAERPKGSFSTLEIQRTEQGDSAMYLCASSPTGGQGTYEQYFGPGTRLTVT.

CDR3 in DNA: TGTGCCAGCAGCTTAGGGACAGGGCCGAATGAAAAACTGTTTTTT. It yields the protein CASSLGTGPNEKLFF. V is TRBV11-2 and J is TRBJ1-4, with TRBD1 matching over 8 bases. V trimming: 1 base; J trimming: 5 bases; junction bases outside the gene matches: 3. In germline, CDR1 is SGHAT, CDR2 FQNNGV. The CDR3 runs to 15 residues.

The chain uses TRBV10-2 and TRBJ1-5; D gene uncertain. V lost 8 bases and J 0 bases, leaving 17 bases between the germline ends. Germline assignment: CDR1 WSHSY and CDR2 SAAADI. The CDR3 loop spans 16 amino acids. The CDR3 protein is CASASRFFDSNQPQHF. CDR3 bases: TGCGCCAGCGCTTCTCGATTCTTCGATAGCAATCAGCCCCAGCATTTT.

The chain employs TRBV5-6 and TRBJ1-6; D ambiguous. V was shortened by 2 bases and J by 7 bases, with 4 bases between the two germline ends. Germline lookup yields CDR1 SGHDT and CDR2 YYEEEE. This CDR3 contains 12 residues. The CDR3 reads CASSLRNSPLHF. The CDR3 coding sequence is TGTGCCAGCAGCTTAAGAAATTCACCCCTCCACTTT.

The V and J genes are TRBV30 and TRBJ1-5; tentatively, D is TRBD1 (5 bases). The CDR3 totals 15 residues. From germline, CDR1 is GTSNPN and CDR2 SVGIG (reference sequence). V was shortened by 3 bases and J by 0 bases, with 12 bases between the two germline ends. The CDR3 sequence: CAWSRDSYSNQPQHF. The CDR3 DNA is TGTGCCTGGAGCAGGGACTCATATAGCAATCAGCCCCAGCATTTT.

This clone was detected once. The chain links TRBV6-1 to TRBJ1-5; D is possibly TRBD1 (5 bases). Germline CDR1 and CDR2: MNHNS and SASEGT. V lost 3 bases, J lost 3 bases, and 18 bases lay in between. This CDR3 contains 17 residues. The CDR3 nucleotides are TGTGCCAGCAGTGAGAGGTGGGAGGGGCTCGTCAATCAGCCCCAGCATTTT. Amino acid sequence: CASSERWEGLVNQPQHF.

The V and J genes are TRBV27 and TRBJ1-6; possible D gene TRBD1, 5 bases. V lost 5 bases to trimming and J lost 7 bases, with 12 bases between them. Germline lookup yields CDR1 MNHEY and CDR2 SMNVEV (reference sequence). The CDR3 is made up of 14 amino acids. The CDR3 DNA sequence: TGTGCCAGCAGTGCGGGACGGCTGAATTCACCCCTCCACTTT. This sequence encodes CASSAGRLNSPLHF.

V is TRBV28 and J is TRBJ1-3, with a possible D match to TRBD1 (5 bases). This CDR3 comprises 16 residues. CDR1 is MDHEN, CDR2 SYDVKM, per germline. The V gene lost 3 bases and the J gene lost 1 base, with 13 bases spanning the gap. The CDR3 region is CASSFPLQGSGNTIYF. CDR3 DNA: TGTGCCAGCAGTTTCCCACTGCAGGGTTCTGGAAACACCATATATTTT.

The chain has TRBV29-1 and TRBJ2-5; D might be TRBD2 (5 bases). This CDR3 has 14 amino acids. Per germline, CDR1 SQVTM and CDR2 ANQGSEA. The V end was cut by 0 bases, the J end by 2 bases, with 10 bases between. In nucleotides, the CDR3 is TGCAGCGTTGAAGATCTCCCGGGGCAAGAGACCCAGTACTTC. Its translation is CSVEDLPGQETQYF.

This chain uses TRBV20-1 with TRBJ2-4; D gene ambiguous. Trimming removed 3 bases at V and 6 bases at J, with 9 bases between. The germline V gene has CDR1 DFQATT and CDR2 SNEGSKA (reference sequence). This CDR3 is built from 12 residues. CDR3 nucleotide sequence: TGCAGTGCTAGTCTTGACGGAAACATTCAGTACTTC. Translating gives CSASLDGNIQYF.

The chain uses TRBV5-4 and TRBJ2-5; the D gene could be TRBD1 or TRBD2 (6 bases each). The CDR3 loop spans 15 amino acids. V was cut by 4 bases and J by 4 bases, with 17 bases left in between. The germline V gene encodes CDR1 SGHNT and CDR2 YYREEE (reference sequence). The CDR3 region has the DNA TGTGCCAGCAGCCAAGGGGGAGGTTGGGGAGAGACCCAGTACTTC. Its protein product is CASSQGGGWGETQYF.

J is TRBJ2-7 and V is TRBV7-5; TRBD2, the table's D call, lacks a check against the DNA. TRBV7-5 is termed a pseudogene. The CDR3 length is 15 residues. The CDR3 region is CVSVGLERDSYEQYF. The DNA for the CDR3 is TGTGTCAGCGTGGGGCTGGAGCGGGACTCCTACGAGCAGTACTTC.

V gene TRBV28 combines with J gene TRBJ2-2; D is ambiguous. Germline loops: CDR1 MDHEN, CDR2 SYDVKM. The CDR3 length is 12 residues. V was pared by 7 bases and J by 8 bases, with 11 bases between. The CDR3 loop reads CASTPRAGELFF. CDR3 bases: TGTGCCAGCACTCCCAGAGCAGGGGAGCTGTTTTTT.

This chain uses TRBV29-1 with TRBJ1-1; TRBD1 might be the D (6 bases). CDR1 is SQVTM and CDR2 is ANQGSEA in the germline V gene. V dropped 3 bases and J dropped 2 bases, with 19 bases sitting between them. The CDR3 is made up of 16 amino acids. CDR3 protein: CSVDTRTDGGNTEAFF. Here the CDR3 DNA reads TGCAGCGTTGATACCCGGACAGACGGTGGTAACACTGAAGCTTTCTTT.

This clone appeared a single time. The chain joins TRBV29-1 to TRBJ2-7, with D tentatively TRBD2 (7 bases). Deletions cut 7 bases from V and 6 bases from J, with 16 bases between. The CDR3 consists of 12 residues. The germline gives CDR1 SQVTM, CDR2 ANQGSEA. The CDR3 DNA is TGCAGCGGGGCGGAAGGGGGGGGCGAGCAGTACTTC. Its protein product is CSGAEGGGEQYF.

This clone is a singleton in its sample. DNA of the CDR3: TGTGCCAGCAGCTTAAGGCCGGGACAAGACACCGGGGAGCTGTTTTTT. Translated: CASSLRPGQDTGELFF. The rearrangement joins TRBV7-3 to TRBJ2-2; D perhaps matches TRBD1 (6 bases). The V gene's germline CDR1 is SGHTA and CDR2 FQGTGA. V was cut by 1 base and J by 3 bases, with 12 bases left in between. The CDR3 spans 16 residues.

DNA for the CDR3: TGTGCTAGTGTTAAGGACTCCTACAATGAGCAGTTCTTC. It is translated as CASVKDSYNEQFF. The V and J genes are TRBV12-5 and TRBJ2-1; no definite D call. Looked up from germline, CDR1 is LGHNT and CDR2 is FRNRAP. V lost 7 bases, J lost 0 bases, and 7 bases lay in between. There are 13 residues in the CDR3.

This chain uses TRBV6-5 with TRBJ2-5; D perhaps matches TRBD1 (7 bases). Germline V gene data show CDR1 as MNHEY and CDR2 as SVGAGI. The CDR3 is made up of 16 amino acids. V was shortened by 2 bases and J by 1 base, with 14 bases between the two germline ends. In nucleotides, the CDR3 is TGTGCCAGCAGTTACGCGGGACAGCGAGCCCAAGAGACCCAGTACTTC. It yields the protein CASSYAGQRAQETQYF.

This clone appeared a single time. The chain carries TRBV24-1 and TRBJ1-5; D is unresolved. V lost 2 bases to trimming and J lost 0 bases, with 4 bases between them. The CDR3 totals 14 residues. Germline loops: CDR1 KGHDR, CDR2 SFDVKD. Written as DNA, the CDR3 is TGTGCCACCAGTGATTCAAGTAGCAATCAGCCCCAGCATTTT. This encodes CATSDSSSNQPQHF.

V gene TRBV27 combines with J gene TRBJ1-2, with TRBD1 matching over 9 bases. The V gene's germline CDR1 is MNHEY and CDR2 SMNVEV (reference sequence). CDR3 length: 14 amino acids. J lost 4 bases, V lost 10 bases, and 10 bases had no gene match. The CDR3 coding sequence is TGTGCCACCCTCTACAGGGGGCTCGGCTATGGCTACACCTTC. Translation: CATLYRGLGYGYTF.